This is a list of T cell receptor beta chains from one sample in a study of T cell responses to AZD1222 COVID-19 vaccine. The data were produced by immunoSEQ multiplex PCR, yet TCRdb's version contains in-frame clones alone and is incomplete. The data show roughly 95,000 clones, over 75% seen once. Source: peripheral blood, taken on day 0 of AZD1222 vaccination. The receptors derive from an adult in good health. Both conserved end residues are part of each CDR3. The D gene is left open where the match is weak. Clone size is not always given. Where it is, it says once, few, many or a class for expanded clones.

D gene	V gene	clone size	J gene	CDR3 length	CDR3 protein	CDR3 DNA
-	TRBV6-1	-	TRBJ2-5	15	CASSEGLDGAETQYF	TGTGCCAGCAGTGAAGGTTTAGACGGAGCAGAGACCCAGTACTTC
-	TRBV18	-	TRBJ1-5	14	CASSPPRSGQPQHF	TGTGCCAGCTCACCACCGCGTTCTGGTCAGCCCCAGCATTTT
TRBD1	TRBV7-2	-	TRBJ2-5	14	CASSWKTGTVPQYF	TGTGCCAGCAGCTGGAAGACCGGGACAGTTCCCCAGTACTTC
TRBD2	TRBV7-2	-	TRBJ2-1	15	CASSLVAGGGSEQFF	TGTGCCAGCAGCTTAGTTGCGGGAGGTGGAAGCGAGCAGTTCTTC
-	TRBV6-4	few	TRBJ2-6	14	CASSESSGANVLTF	TGTGCCAGCAGTGAAAGCTCTGGGGCCAACGTCCTGACTTTC
-	TRBV9	-	TRBJ1-1	14	CASSPGGGETEAFF	TGTGCCAGCAGCCCCGGGGGGGGCGAGACTGAAGCTTTCTTT
-	TRBV19	-	TRBJ1-1	13	CASSMGGDTEAFF	TGTGCCAGTAGTATGGGTGGGGACACTGAAGCTTTCTTT
TRBD2	TRBV6-4	-	TRBJ2-3	16	CASSPGLAGGPDTQYF	TGTGCCAGCAGTCCCGGACTAGCGGGAGGGCCAGATACGCAGTATTTT
-	TRBV9	-	TRBJ1-2	15	CASSPRGGYGYGYTF	TGTGCCAGCAGCCCTCGGGGAGGTTATGGCTATGGCTACACCTTC
-	TRBV6-5	-	TRBJ1-1	15	CASSYSAGLGTEAFF	TGTGCCAGCAGTTACTCGGCAGGGTTGGGGACTGAAGCTTTCTTT
-	TRBV5-1	once	TRBJ1-1	13	CASSLGGVLEAFF	TGCGCCAGCAGCTTGGGAGGAGTCCTTGAAGCTTTCTTT
TRBD1	TRBV2	-	TRBJ2-4	17	CASSGDRGPMAKNIQYF	TGTGCCAGCAGTGGGGACAGGGGGCCTATGGCCAAAAACATTCAGTACTTC
TRBD1	TRBV6-5	-	TRBJ1-5	15	CASSYAGTANQPQHF	TGTGCCAGCAGTTACGCAGGGACAGCGAATCAGCCCCAGCATTTT
-	TRBV3-1/TRBV3-2	-	TRBJ1-4	15	CASSLTYSTNEKLFF	TGTGCCAGCAGCCTGACGTATTCAACTAATGAAAAACTGTTTTTT
TRBD1	TRBV7-3	-	TRBJ2-5	13	CASSLNRGETQYF	TGTGCCAGCAGCTTGAACAGGGGAGAGACCCAGTACTTC
-	TRBV12-3/TRBV12-4	-	TRBJ1-3	13	CASSPIWGHTIYF	TGTGCCAGCAGTCCTATTTGGGGGCACACCATATATTTT
TRBD1	TRBV19	-	TRBJ1-5	15	CASKRGDRGNQPQHF	TGTGCCAGTAAAAGAGGGGACAGGGGAAATCAGCCCCAGCATTTT
-	TRBV5-1	once	TRBJ1-1	14	CASSQIGQFTEAFF	TGCGCCAGCAGCCAGATTGGACAGTTCACTGAAGCTTTCTTT
-	TRBV7-3	-	TRBJ2-3	14	CASSSQGRADTQYF	TGTGCCAGCAGCTCACAGGGGAGGGCAGATACGCAGTATTTT
TRBD1	TRBV6-1	-	TRBJ2-3	16	CASSEWTGGLTDTQYF	TGTGCCAGCAGTGAATGGACAGGGGGCTTGACAGATACGCAGTATTTT
TRBD1	TRBV6-5	-	TRBJ1-5	15	CASSNRGHSNQPQHF	TGTGCCAGCAGCAACAGGGGGCATAGCAATCAGCCCCAGCATTTT
-	TRBV5-3	few	TRBJ2-3	16	CARRHPSALRRDTQYF	TGTGCCAGAAGACACCCTAGCGCGTTGAGGAGAGATACGCAGTATTTT
-	TRBV15	once	TRBJ2-1	16	CATSRDIGGAWNEQFF	TGTGCCACCAGCAGAGATATTGGGGGAGCCTGGAATGAGCAGTTCTTC
-	TRBV28	-	TRBJ2-3	13	CASSPSGTDTQYF	TGTGCCAGCAGCCCCTCTGGCACAGATACGCAGTATTTT
-	TRBV29-1	-	TRBJ1-3	15	CSVKGRPNSGNTIYF	TGCAGCGTCAAGGGCCGTCCTAACTCTGGAAACACCATATATTTT
TRBD2	TRBV2	-	TRBJ2-1	15	CASSLLAGGGNEQFF	TGTGCCAGCAGCTTACTAGCGGGAGGTGGCAATGAGCAGTTCTTC
TRBD1	TRBV11-3	many	TRBJ2-5	14	CASSSGQFGETQYF	TGTGCCAGCAGCTCGGGACAGTTTGGAGAGACCCAGTACTTC
-	TRBV6-5	few	TRBJ1-2	13	CASSRQGNYGYTF	TGTGCCAGCAGCCGCCAGGGGAACTATGGCTACACCTTC
-	TRBV9	-	TRBJ2-3	13	CASSAAATDTQYF	TGTGCCAGCAGCGCCGCGGCCACAGATACGCAGTATTTT
-	TRBV18	once	TRBJ1-5	15	CASSLLAGVNQPQHF	TGTGCCAGCTCACTGCTGGCAGGGGTCAATCAGCCCCAGCATTTT
-	TRBV28	-	TRBJ1-6	13	CASRGRINSPLHF	TGTGCCAGCAGAGGGCGGATTAATTCACCCCTCCACTTT
-	TRBV10-3	-	TRBJ2-5	13	CATSDSPIETQYF	TGTGCCACCTCGGACAGCCCAATAGAGACCCAGTACTTC
TRBD1	TRBV6-5	-	TRBJ1-4	15	CASKRTGETNEKLFF	TGTGCCAGCAAGCGGACAGGGGAAACTAATGAAAAACTGTTTTTT
-	TRBV7-6	-	TRBJ1-2	15	CASSPVVSGSYGYTF	TGTGCCAGCAGCCCAGTGGTATCAGGAAGCTATGGCTACACCTTC
-	TRBV29-1	-	TRBJ2-5	13	CSGERAGRETQYF	TGCAGCGGAGAACGTGCGGGGAGAGAGACCCAGTACTTC
TRBD1	TRBV6-5	-	TRBJ2-1	13	CAGTESSYNEQFF	TGTGCCGGGACAGAGAGCTCCTACAATGAGCAGTTCTTC
-	TRBV5-6	-	TRBJ1-2	12	CASSLTRGGYTF	TGTGCCAGCAGCTTGACTCGGGGAGGCTACACCTTC
-	TRBV6-6	-	TRBJ2-7	14	CASSLFGQPYEQYF	TGTGCCAGCAGTTTATTCGGACAGCCCTACGAGCAGTACTTC
-	TRBV4-1	-	TRBJ1-1	15	CASSRSPRENTEAFF	TGCGCCAGCAGCCGTAGTCCCAGGGAGAACACTGAAGCTTTCTTT
TRBD2	TRBV27	-	TRBJ2-5	17	CASSVGGSNGAKETQYF	TGTGCCAGCAGTGTGGGCGGGAGTAACGGAGCAAAAGAGACCCAGTACTTC
-	TRBV5-6	-	TRBJ1-4	12	CASSQLRQRLFF	TGTGCCAGCAGCCAACTACGTCAGAGACTGTTTTTT
-	TRBV10-3	-	TRBJ1-1	18	CAISARQVEVGANTEAFF	TGTGCCATCAGCGCAAGACAGGTCGAGGTGGGAGCGAACACTGAAGCTTTCTTT
TRBD1	TRBV2	-	TRBJ2-1	18	CASSESLLRGTGSNEQFF	TGTGCCAGCAGTGAATCTCTACTTAGGGGGACAGGGTCCAATGAGCAGTTCTTC
-	TRBV5-6	-	TRBJ2-7	13	CASRGRISYEQYF	TGTGCCAGCCGGGGAAGAATCAGCTACGAGCAGTACTTC
-	TRBV19	-	TRBJ2-5	13	CASSPRNKETQYF	TGTGCCAGTAGTCCCCGGAATAAAGAGACCCAGTACTTC
TRBD2	TRBV5-1	few	TRBJ2-2	15	CASSLGAGGAGELFF	TGCGCCAGCAGCTTGGGAGCGGGAGGAGCCGGGGAGCTGTTTTTT
-	TRBV6-2/TRBV6-3	-	TRBJ1-3	15	CASSRDSRSGNTIYF	TGTGCCAGCAGCCGAGACAGCCGCTCTGGAAACACCATATATTTT
TRBD2	TRBV30	-	TRBJ2-5	13	CAWSVSGRKTQYF	TGTGCCTGGAGTGTGAGCGGGAGAAAGACCCAGTACTTC
-	TRBV27	-	TRBJ1-1	14	CASSLLGRHTEAFF	TGTGCCAGCAGTTTATTAGGGAGGCACACTGAAGCTTTCTTT
TRBD2	TRBV19	-	TRBJ2-1	14	CASSISGGLYEQFF	TGTGCCAGTAGTATATCGGGGGGGCTGTATGAGCAGTTCTTC
TRBD1	TRBV6-2/TRBV6-3	-	TRBJ1-2	16	CASIPLRDRDSYGYTF	TGTGCCAGCATCCCCCTCCGGGACAGGGATTCCTATGGCTACACCTTC